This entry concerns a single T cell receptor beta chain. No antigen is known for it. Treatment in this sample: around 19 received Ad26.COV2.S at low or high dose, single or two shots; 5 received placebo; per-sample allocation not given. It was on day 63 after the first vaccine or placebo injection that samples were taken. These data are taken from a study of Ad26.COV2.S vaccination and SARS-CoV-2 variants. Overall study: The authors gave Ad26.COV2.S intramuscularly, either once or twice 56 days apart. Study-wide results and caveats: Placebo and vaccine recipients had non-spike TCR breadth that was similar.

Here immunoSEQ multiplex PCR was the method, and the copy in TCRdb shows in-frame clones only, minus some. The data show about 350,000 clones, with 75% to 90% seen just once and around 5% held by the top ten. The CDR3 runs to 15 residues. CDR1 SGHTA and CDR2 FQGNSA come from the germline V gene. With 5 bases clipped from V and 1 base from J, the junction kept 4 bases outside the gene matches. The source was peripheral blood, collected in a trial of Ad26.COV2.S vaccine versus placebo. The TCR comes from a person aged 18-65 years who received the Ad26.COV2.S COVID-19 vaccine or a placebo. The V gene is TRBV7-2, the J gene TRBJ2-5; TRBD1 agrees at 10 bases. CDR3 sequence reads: CASSLWDRGQETQYF. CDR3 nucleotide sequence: TGTGCCAGCAGCCTCTGGGACAGGGGCCAAGAGACCCAGTACTTC.